This TCR beta chain was identified in a study of T-cell reconstitution after alpha-beta-depleted transplantation in children. Study results and limitations: TCRbeta diversity was high at day 60 in some patients (a result of surviving recipient T cells and thymic progenitors). A year had passed since transplant, and T-cell counts and diversity by then came mostly from newly produced T cells. Two months or so post-transplant, alpha-beta T cells reportedly derived from several hundred expanded graft clones.

Preparation of the TCRbeta library involved a method that used unique molecular identifiers. TCRdb recomputed calls from the PCR reads with MiXCR, one row per CDR3 protein. The sample holds around 120,000 distinct CDR3 sequences; around 23% are singletons and the top ten take under 12%. About this clonotype: Its antigen is as yet unknown.

Germline V lookup: CDR1 SGHRS, CDR2 YFSETQ. The junction had 8 bases not matched to a gene; V was cut back by 3 bases and J by 6 bases. The CDR3 totals 16 residues. The sample was PBMCs, mostly from graft donor cells, taken 180 days after TCRalphabeta/CD19-depleted stem cell transplant. V and J are TRBV5-1 and TRBJ1-5, with 11 bases aligning to TRBD1. This receptor was identified in a male patient between 2 and 10 years old who had a stem cell transplant for chronic granulomatous disease, so the T cells may come from the graft donor. The CDR3 loop is CASSSRMDRGLQPQHF. The CDR3 DNA reads TGCGCCAGCAGCTCACGCATGGACAGGGGGCTTCAGCCCCAGCATTTT. Full variable domain (outside the CDR3, taken from reference TRBV5-1 and TRBJ1-5): KAGVTQTPRYLIKTRGQQVTLSCSPISGHRSVSWYQQTPGQGLQFLFEYFSETQRNKGNFPGRFSGRQFSNSRSEMNVSTLELGDSALYLCASSSRMDRGLQPQHFGDGTRLSIL.